Detailed here is one TCR beta chain. These data come from a study of blood T cell repertoires in COVID-19. V was pared by 6 bases and J by 8 bases, with 10 bases of the junction left unmatched. This CDR3 has 15 residues. CDR1 is SGHVS and CDR2 is FNYEAQ in the germline V gene. Profiling relied on immunoSEQ multiplex PCR, and the TCRdb table lists in-frame clones only, not all of them. The table lists 250,000 to 350,000 clones, 89% of them singletons. Sequencing input: peripheral blood. This chain uses TRBV7-6 with TRBJ1-6; 7 nucleotides match TRBD1. This TCR was sampled from a woman between 35 and 50 years old who had recovered from COVID-19. This CDR3 reads CASSSRQGWDSPLHF. CDR3 nucleotide sequence: TGTGCCAGCAGTTCACGACAGGGATGGGATTCACCCCTCCACTTT. Based on the CDR3 plus reference TRBV7-6 and TRBJ1-6, the full variable domain is GAGVSQSPRYKVTKRGQDVALRCDPISGHVSLYWYRQALGQGPEFLTYFNYEAQQDKSGLPNDRFSAERPEGSISTLTIQRTEQRDSAMYRCASSSRQGWDSPLHFGNGTRLTVT.